This T cell receptor (beta chain) was retrieved from a study of blood T cells in healthy people across ages (dated by TCRdb to the mid-2010s). For the wider study: Template switching captured roughly one uniquely barcoded TCR beta cDNA molecule per two T cells in model experiments. Using deep sequencing normalized with unique cDNA molecular identifiers, the study measured how TCR beta repertoire diversity changes with age. The donors were split into four age groups: young (average 16 years), middle-aged (39), aged (62) and long-lived (roughly 80). The study analyzed two additional independent replicas of 1 million unique cDNA reads from the same blood draw for two donors, one aged 18 to 30 and one aged 80 or older.

The library came from 5' RACE. Sequencing used an Illumina HiSeq 2500. A second PCR of about 6 to 12 cycles was run with a J-beta primer mix and a sample-barcoded 5' primer. A unique molecular identifier was introduced onto each TCR beta cDNA molecule by a template-switch 5' adaptor carrying 12 random nucleotides. Each sample yielded at least 2.5 million CDR3-containing paired-end reads. First-strand cDNA synthesis was performed from all RNA using the Mint cDNA synthesis kit, with priming by a TRBC-specific oligonucleotide. Following uracil-DNA glycosylase treatment, all cDNA underwent a first 18-cycle PCR with the universal primers M1SS and BC2_uni_R. The original pipeline was this. For normalization, 1 million high-quality reads were randomly selected from each sample, with every read carrying a distinct molecular identifier. Reads sharing molecular identifiers were discarded rather than binned into consensus sequences. MiTCR, run with a Q25 quality threshold and the strictest error-elimination algorithm, handled CDR3 identification, clonotype clustering and error correction. A nonparametric unseen species model with Euler transformation was used to estimate a lower bound on total TCR beta diversity. TCRdb reprocessed the public reads (quality trimming at Q25 with fastp, clone calling with MiXCR) and kept in-frame beta chains. A single entry per CDR3 protein holds the most common genes and DNA from its merged rows. The V and J calls follow TCRdb's processing rather than the paper's. The sample table lists around 1,000,000 distinct CDR3 sequences, 25% of them with a count of one. Approximately 0.79% of the sample belongs to the ten largest clones.

Study-wide findings and limitations: Bulk unsorted PBMC profiling prevented conclusive comparison of naive and antigen-experienced compartments. Because donor CMV infection status was unknown, age-related changes in expanded clonotypes were potentially confounded. Observed TCR beta diversity per million T cells fell roughly linearly with age, and a significant reduction was already apparent by age roughly 40. Total diversity estimates from one million sequenced T cells were considered lower bounds and underestimates. Compared with the aged group, the long-lived group had more naive CD4+ T cells, fewer expanded clones and increased TCR diversity, suggesting age selection. There was a strong correlation between observed TCR beta diversity and the percentage of naive T cells measured by flow cytometry.

Turning to this clonotype: Its specific antigen is unknown. No much larger clonotype is one base removed from it; base qualities were not supplied.

Trimming at the junction amounts to 5 bases on V and 8 bases on J, and the germline ends lie 21 bases apart. Measured from the cysteine to the phenylalanine, the CDR3 is 16 residues long. The DNA shown is the 48-base CDR3, in frame from base 1. As encoded in the germline V gene, CDR1 is SGHTA while CDR2 is FQGNSA. The donors were a few dozen Caucasian individuals from Russia, aged 6 to 90 years, who were systemically healthy. Around 10 milliliters of peripheral blood were drawn from each donor into EDTA-treated Vacutainer tubes. Ficoll-Paque density-gradient centrifugation was used to isolate PBMCs, with at least 7 million obtained per sample. Trizol reagent was used to extract total RNA from PBMCs, with at least 6 micrograms per sample. For every donor, an aliquot of PBMCs went through flow cytometry to measure the percentages of naive CD45RAhigh/CD27high T cells. The sample was also reused in another study, on T cells of mothers and their children. Per that second paper: The donors were nine systemically healthy Caucasian individuals, made up of three mothers and their six children. cDNA synthesis consumed the entire amount of extracted RNA, loaded at approximately 1.6 ug RNA in each 15 ul reaction. In the second PCR, the M1S primer added sample barcodes and 2-4 random nucleotides. Over 10 million TCR beta CDR3 reads came from each mother, compared with several million reads from each child. Thymic selection shapes the output of TCR recombination in a similar way in related and unrelated pairs, and inherited differences have a minor effect. Normalized repertoire overlap was always found to be slightly, but never significantly, higher in related mother-child pairs than in unrelated mother-child pairs. With a sensitivity of approximately 92 clones per million clonotypes, no persistent microchimeric T cell clones were detected. To look for features that set related mother-child pairs apart from unrelated individuals, the researchers ran deep NGS to compare the TCR beta repertoires of mothers and children. Mothers averaged approximately 40 +/- 4 years of age and children averaged around 10 +/- 4 years. Libraries were sequenced on Illumina HiSeq 2000 with 100+100 nt paired-end reads after adapter ligation with NEBNext reagents. To prevent cross-contamination, the mother and child libraries were prepared a month apart and were sequenced in separate runs. For each donor, somewhere between 500,000 and 2,000,000 distinct TCR beta clonotypes were identified. Naive TCR beta clonotypes were estimated from low-frequency clonotypes matched to each donor's FACS-determined naive share, without sorting.

Rearrangement joined TRBV7-2 to TRBJ1-4; the D gene is possibly TRBD1, with 6 bases matching. The sample was blood. The sequence came from a girl aged 2 to 10 in good health. Read as DNA, the sequence is TGTGCCAGCAGCGCAAACGCACAGGGCGGTGACGAAAAACTGTTTTTT. The resulting protein is CASSANAQGGDEKLFF.